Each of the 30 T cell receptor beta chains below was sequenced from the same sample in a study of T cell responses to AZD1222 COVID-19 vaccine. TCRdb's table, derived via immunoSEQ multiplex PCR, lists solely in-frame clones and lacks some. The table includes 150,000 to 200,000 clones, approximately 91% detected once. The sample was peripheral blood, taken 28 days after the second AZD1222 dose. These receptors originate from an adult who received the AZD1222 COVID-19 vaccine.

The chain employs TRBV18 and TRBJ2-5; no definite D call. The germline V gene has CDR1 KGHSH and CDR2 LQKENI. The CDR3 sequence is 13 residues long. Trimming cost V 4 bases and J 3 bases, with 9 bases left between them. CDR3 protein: CASSLGVKETQYF. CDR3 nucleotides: TGTGCCAGCTCACTAGGTGTCAAAGAGACCCAGTACTTC.

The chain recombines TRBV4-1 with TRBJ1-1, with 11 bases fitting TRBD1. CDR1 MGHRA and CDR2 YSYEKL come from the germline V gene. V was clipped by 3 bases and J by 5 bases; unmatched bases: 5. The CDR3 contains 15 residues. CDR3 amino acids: CASSQDRGRWTEAFF. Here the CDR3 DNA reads TGCGCCAGCAGCCAGGACAGGGGGCGTTGGACTGAAGCTTTCTTT.

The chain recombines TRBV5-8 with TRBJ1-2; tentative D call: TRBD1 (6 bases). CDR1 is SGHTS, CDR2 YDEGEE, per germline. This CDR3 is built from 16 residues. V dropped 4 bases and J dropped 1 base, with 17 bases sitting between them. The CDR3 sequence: CASSRGGRGINYGYTF. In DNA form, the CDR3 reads TGTGCCAGCAGCAGGGGCGGAAGGGGGATTAACTATGGCTACACCTTC.

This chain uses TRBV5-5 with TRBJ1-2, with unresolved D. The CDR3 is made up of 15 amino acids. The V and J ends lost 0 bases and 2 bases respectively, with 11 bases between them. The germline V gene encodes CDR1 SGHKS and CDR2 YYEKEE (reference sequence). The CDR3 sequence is CASSLEGALNYGYTF. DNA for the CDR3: TGTGCCAGCAGCTTGGAAGGAGCTCTAAACTATGGCTACACCTTC.

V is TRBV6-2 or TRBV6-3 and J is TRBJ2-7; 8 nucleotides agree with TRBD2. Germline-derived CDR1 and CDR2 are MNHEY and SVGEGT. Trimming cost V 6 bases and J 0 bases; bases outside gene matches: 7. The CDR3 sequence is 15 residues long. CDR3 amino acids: CASSSLGLGSYEQYF. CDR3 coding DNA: TGTGCCAGCAGCTCCTTGGGACTAGGCTCCTACGAGCAGTACTTC.

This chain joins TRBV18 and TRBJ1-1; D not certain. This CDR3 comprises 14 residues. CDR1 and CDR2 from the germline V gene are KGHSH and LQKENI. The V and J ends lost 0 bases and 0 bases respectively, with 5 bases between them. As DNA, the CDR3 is TGTGCCAGCTCACCACCGACACTGAACACTGAAGCTTTCTTT. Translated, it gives CASSPPTLNTEAFF.

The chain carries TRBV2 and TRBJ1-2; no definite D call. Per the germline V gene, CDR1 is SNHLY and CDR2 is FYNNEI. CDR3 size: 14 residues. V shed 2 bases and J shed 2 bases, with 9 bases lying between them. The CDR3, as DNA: TGTGCCAGCAGTGAACGGGGTGCGAACTATGGCTACACCTTC. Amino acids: CASSERGANYGYTF.

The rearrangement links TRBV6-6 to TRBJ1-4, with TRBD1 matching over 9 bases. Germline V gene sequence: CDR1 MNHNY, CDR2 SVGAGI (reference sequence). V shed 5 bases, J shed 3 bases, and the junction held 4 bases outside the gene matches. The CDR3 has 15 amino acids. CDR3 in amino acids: CASSLRDRANEKLFF. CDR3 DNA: TGTGCCAGCAGTCTCCGGGACAGGGCTAATGAAAAACTGTTTTTT.

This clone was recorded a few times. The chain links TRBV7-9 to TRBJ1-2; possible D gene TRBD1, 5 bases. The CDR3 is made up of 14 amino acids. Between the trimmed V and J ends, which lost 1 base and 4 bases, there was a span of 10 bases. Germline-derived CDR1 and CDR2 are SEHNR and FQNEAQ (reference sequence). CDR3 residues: CASSLEARVYGYTF. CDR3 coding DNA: TGTGCCAGCAGCTTAGAGGCCAGGGTCTATGGCTACACCTTC.

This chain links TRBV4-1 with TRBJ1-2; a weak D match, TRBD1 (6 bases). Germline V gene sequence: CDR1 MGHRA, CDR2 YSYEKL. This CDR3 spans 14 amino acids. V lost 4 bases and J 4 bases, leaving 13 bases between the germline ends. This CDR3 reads CASSPLTGTYGYTF. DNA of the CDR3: TGCGCCAGCAGCCCCCTAACAGGGACCTATGGCTACACCTTC.

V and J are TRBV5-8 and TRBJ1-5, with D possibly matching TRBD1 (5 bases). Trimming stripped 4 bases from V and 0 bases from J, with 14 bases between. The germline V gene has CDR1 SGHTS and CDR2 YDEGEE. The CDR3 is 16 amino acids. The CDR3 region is CASSTGHQYSNQPQHF. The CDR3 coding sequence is TGTGCCAGCAGCACCGGACACCAATATAGCAATCAGCCCCAGCATTTT.

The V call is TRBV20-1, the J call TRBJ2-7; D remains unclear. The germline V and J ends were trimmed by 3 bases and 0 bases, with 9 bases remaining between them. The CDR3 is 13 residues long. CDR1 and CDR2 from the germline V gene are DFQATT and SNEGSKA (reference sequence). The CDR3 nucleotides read TGCAGTGCTAGTCCCCAGGTCTCCTACGAGCAGTACTTC. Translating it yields CSASPQVSYEQYF.

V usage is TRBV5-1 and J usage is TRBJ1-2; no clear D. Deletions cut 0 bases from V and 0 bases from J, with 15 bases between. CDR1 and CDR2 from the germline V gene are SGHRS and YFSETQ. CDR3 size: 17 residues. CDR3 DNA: TGCGCCAGCAGCTTGGATACAGCCCGTCGGTCTAACTATGGCTACACCTTC. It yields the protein CASSLDTARRSNYGYTF.

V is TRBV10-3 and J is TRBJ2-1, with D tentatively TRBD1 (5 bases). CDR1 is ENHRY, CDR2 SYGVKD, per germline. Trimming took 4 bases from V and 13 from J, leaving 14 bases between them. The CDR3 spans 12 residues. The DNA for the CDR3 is TGTGCCATCAGTGGGCTCGGAACAGGTCAGTTCTTC. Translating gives CAISGLGTGQFF.

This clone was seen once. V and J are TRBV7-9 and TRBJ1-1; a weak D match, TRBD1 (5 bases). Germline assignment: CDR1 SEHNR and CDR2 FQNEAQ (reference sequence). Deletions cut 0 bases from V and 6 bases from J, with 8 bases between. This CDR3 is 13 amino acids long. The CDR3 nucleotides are TGTGCCAGCAGCTTAGCGACAGCGTCTGAAGCTTTCTTT. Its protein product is CASSLATASEAFF. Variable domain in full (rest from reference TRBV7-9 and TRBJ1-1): DTGVSQNPRHKITKRGQNVTFRCDPISEHNRLYWYRQTLGQGPEFLTYFQNEAQLEKSRLLSDRFSAERPKGSFSTLEIQRTEQGDSAMYLCASSLATASEAFFGQGTRLTVV.

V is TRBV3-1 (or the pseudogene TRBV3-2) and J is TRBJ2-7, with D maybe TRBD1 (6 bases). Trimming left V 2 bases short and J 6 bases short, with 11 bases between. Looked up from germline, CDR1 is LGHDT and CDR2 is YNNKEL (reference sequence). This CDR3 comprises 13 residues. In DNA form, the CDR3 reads TGTGCCAGCAGCCAAACCCCCAGGGGCGAGCAGTACTTC. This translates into CASSQTPRGEQYF.

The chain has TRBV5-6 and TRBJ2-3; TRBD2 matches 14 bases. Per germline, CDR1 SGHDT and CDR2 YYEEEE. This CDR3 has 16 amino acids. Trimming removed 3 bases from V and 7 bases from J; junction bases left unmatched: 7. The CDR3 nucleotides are TGTGCCAGCAGCTACCGACTAGCGGGAGGGCCAAATACGCAGTATTTT. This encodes CASSYRLAGGPNTQYF. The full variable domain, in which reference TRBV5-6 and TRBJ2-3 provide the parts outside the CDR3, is DAGVTQSPTHLIKTRGQQVTLRCSPKSGHDTVSWYQQALGQGPQFIFQYYEEEERQRGNFPDRFSGHQFPNYSSELNVNALLLGDSALYLCASSYRLAGGPNTQYFGPGTRLTVL.

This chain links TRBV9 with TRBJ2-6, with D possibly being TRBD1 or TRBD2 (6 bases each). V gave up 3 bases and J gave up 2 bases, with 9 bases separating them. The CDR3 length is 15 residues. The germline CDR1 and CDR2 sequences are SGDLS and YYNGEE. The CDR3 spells CASSERGAGANVLTF. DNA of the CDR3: TGTGCCAGCAGCGAGAGGGGGGCTGGGGCCAACGTCCTGACTTTC.

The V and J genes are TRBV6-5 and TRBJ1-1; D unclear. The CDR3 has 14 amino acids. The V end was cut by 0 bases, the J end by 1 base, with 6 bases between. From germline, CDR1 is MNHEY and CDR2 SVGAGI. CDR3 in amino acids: CASSYSNRNTEAFF. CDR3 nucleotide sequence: TGTGCCAGCAGTTACTCGAACAGGAACACTGAAGCTTTCTTT.

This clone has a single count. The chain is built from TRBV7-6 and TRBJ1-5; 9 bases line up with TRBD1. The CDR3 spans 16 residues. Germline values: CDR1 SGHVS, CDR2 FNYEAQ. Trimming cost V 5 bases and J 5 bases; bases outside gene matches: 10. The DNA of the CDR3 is TGTGCCAGCAGCGCGTGGACAGGGGAAATACATCAGCCCCAGCATTTT. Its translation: CASSAWTGEIHQPQHF.

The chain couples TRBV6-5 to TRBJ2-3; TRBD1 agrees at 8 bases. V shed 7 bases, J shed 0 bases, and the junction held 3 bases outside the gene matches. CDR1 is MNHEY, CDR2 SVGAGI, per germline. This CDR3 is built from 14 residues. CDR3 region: CASKRTGSTDTQYF. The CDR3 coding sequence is TGTGCCAGCAAAAGGACAGGGAGCACAGATACGCAGTATTTT.

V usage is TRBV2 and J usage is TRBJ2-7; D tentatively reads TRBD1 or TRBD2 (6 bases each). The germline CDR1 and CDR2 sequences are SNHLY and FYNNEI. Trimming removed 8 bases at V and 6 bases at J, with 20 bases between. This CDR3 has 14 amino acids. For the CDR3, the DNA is TGTGCCAGCTCGGGGGTGCAGGGGCCCTTCGAGCAGTACTTC. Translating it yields CASSGVQGPFEQYF.

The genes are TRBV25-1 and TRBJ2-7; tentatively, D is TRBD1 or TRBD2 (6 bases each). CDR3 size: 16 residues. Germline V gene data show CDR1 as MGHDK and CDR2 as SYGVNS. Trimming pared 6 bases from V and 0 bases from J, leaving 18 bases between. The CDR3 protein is CASRPRGPQSSYEQYF. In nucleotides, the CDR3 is TGTGCCAGCAGACCCCGGGGGCCTCAAAGCTCCTACGAGCAGTACTTC.

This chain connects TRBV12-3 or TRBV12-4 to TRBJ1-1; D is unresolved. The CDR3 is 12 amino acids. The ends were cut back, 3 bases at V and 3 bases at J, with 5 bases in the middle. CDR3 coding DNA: TGTGCCAGCAGTTTGTGGGACACTGAAGCTTTCTTT. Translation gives CASSLWDTEAFF.

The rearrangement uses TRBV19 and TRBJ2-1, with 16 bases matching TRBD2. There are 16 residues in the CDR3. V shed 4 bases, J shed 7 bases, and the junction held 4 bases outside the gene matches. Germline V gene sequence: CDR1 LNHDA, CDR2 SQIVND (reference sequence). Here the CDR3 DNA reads TGTGCCAGTAGTACGGGACTAGCGGGAGGGCATAATGAGCAGTTCTTC. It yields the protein CASSTGLAGGHNEQFF.

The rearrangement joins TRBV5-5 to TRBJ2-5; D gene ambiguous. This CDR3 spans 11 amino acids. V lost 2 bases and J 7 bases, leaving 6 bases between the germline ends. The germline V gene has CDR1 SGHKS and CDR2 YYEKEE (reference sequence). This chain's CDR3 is CASSFGWTQYF. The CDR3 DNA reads TGTGCCAGCAGCTTTGGGTGGACCCAGTACTTC. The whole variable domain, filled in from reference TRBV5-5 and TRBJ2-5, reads DAGVTQSPTHLIKTRGQQVTLRCSPISGHKSVSWYQQVLGQGPQFIFQYYEKEERGRGNFPDRFSARQFPNYSSELNVNALLLGDSALYLCASSFGWTQYFGPGTRLLVL.

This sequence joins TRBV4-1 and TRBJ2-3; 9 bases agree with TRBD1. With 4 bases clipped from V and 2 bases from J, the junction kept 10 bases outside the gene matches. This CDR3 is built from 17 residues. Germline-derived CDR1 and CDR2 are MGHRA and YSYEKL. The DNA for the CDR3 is TGCGCCAGCAGCCGAGACGGGACAGGGTCATTCACAGATACGCAGTATTTT. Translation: CASSRDGTGSFTDTQYF.

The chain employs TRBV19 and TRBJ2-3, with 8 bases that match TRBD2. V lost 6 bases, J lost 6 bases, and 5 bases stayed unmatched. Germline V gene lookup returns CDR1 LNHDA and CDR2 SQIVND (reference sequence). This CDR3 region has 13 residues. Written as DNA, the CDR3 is TGTGCCAGTAGCGGGAGGGCCTTTGATACGCAGTATTTT. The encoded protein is CASSGRAFDTQYF. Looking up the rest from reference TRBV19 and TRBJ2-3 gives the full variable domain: DGGITQSPKYLFRKEGQNVTLSCEQNLNHDAMYWYRQDPGQGLRLIYYSQIVNDFQKGDIAEGYSVSREKKESFPLTVTSAQKNPTAFYLCASSGRAFDTQYFGPGTRLTVL.

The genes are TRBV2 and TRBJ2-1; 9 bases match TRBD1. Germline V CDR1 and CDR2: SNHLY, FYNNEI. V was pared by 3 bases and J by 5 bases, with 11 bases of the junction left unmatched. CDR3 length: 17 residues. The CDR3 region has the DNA TGTGCCAGCAGTGACATTAGGACAGGGGCTTTGCACAATGAGCAGTTCTTC. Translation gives CASSDIRTGALHNEQFF.

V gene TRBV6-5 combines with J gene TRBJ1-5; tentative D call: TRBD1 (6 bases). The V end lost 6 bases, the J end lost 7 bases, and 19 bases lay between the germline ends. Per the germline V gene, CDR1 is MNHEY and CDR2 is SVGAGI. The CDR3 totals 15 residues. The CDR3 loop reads CASSLIQGSGQPQHF. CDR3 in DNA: TGTGCCAGCAGCCTGATACAGGGCTCCGGCCAGCCCCAGCATTTT.